The entry below gives a single T cell receptor (beta chain) sequence along with its context. The junction departs from germline at one end; a sequencing error may be responsible. Germline V gene sequence: CDR1 GTSNPN, CDR2 SVGIG (reference sequence). The CDR3 loop spans 9 amino acids. The sample belongs to a study of cytomegalovirus exposure and HLA in healthy donors. Both 60 Vbeta primers and 13 Jbeta primers went into the PCR. TCRdb's copy holds only in-frame clones and misses some; the assay was immunoSEQ multiplex PCR. The sample gives under 150,000 clones, roughly 80% of which show up once; 4% is in the top ten.

The specimen sequenced was PBMCs. This TCR was sampled from a middle-aged woman in good health and CMV-seronegative. The chain couples TRBV30 to TRBJ2-3, with D perhaps matching TRBD1 (6 bases). CDR3 residues: CAFRDNRGF. CDR3 DNA sequence: TGTGCCTTCCGGGACAACAGAGGTTTT.